Following are 7 T cell receptor beta chains from one sample sequenced in a study of long-term antiretroviral therapy in people with HIV. Sequencing used immunoSEQ v3.0 at survey level. Clones were sequenced by immunoSEQ multiplex PCR, and TCRdb holds only the in-frame ones, with some missing. Among tens of thousands of clones listed, 80% to 85% were seen once. This material consisted of unsorted PBMCs, taken 1 year after starting antiretroviral therapy. Receptors were obtained from a man aged 18 to 29 with HIV.

Remarks on this clone: The sample holds other DNA sequences that translate to the same CDR3. This chain connects TRBV5-8 to TRBJ2-3; D not resolved. CDR1 is SGHTS, CDR2 YDEGEE, per germline. V lost 1 base and J lost 1, with 4 bases in between. The CDR3 spans 13 residues. Written as DNA, the CDR3 is TGTGCCAGCAGCTTGTGGGGCACAGATACGCAGTATTTT. This translates into CASSLWGTDTQYF.

This sequence joins TRBV6-1 and TRBJ2-7; no definite D call. The V and J ends lost 3 bases and 4 bases respectively, with 10 bases between them. From germline, CDR1 is MNHNS and CDR2 SASEGT. The CDR3 contains 13 residues. The CDR3 coding sequence is TGTGCCAGCAGTGAGATGGCGGCTTACGAGCAGTACTTC. It yields the protein CASSEMAAYEQYF.

The chain joins TRBV10-2 to TRBJ2-7; TRBD1 is a possible D gene (6 bases). The CDR3 sequence is 15 residues long. Germline V gives CDR1 WSHSY, CDR2 SAAADI. The ends were cut back, 7 bases at V and 3 bases at J, with 19 bases in the middle. CDR3 in DNA: TGCGCCAGCACACTGGGTGAAGGGGGTGGCTACGAGCAGTACTTC. This encodes CASTLGEGGGYEQYF.

The V gene is TRBV2, the J gene TRBJ2-7, with a possible D match to TRBD1 (6 bases). CDR3 length: 16 amino acids. V lost 2 bases and J lost 0, with 14 bases in between. CDR1 is SNHLY, CDR2 FYNNEI, per germline. CDR3 sequence reads: CASSEFGPGASYEQYF. The CDR3 nucleotides are TGTGCCAGCAGTGAATTTGGGCCAGGGGCCTCCTACGAGCAGTACTTC. Filled out from reference TRBV2 and TRBJ2-7, the complete variable domain reads EPEVTQTPSHQVTQMGQEVILRCVPISNHLYFYWYRQILGQKVEFLVSFYNNEISEKSEIFDDQFSVERPDGSNFTLKIRSTKLEDSAMYFCASSEFGPGASYEQYFGPGTRLTVT.

The chain recombines TRBV5-8 with TRBJ2-7; D may correspond to TRBD1 or TRBD2 (5 bases each). The CDR3 runs 16 residues. Germline loops: CDR1 SGHTS, CDR2 YDEGEE. Trimming stripped 0 bases from V and 6 bases from J, with 19 bases between. CDR3 sequence: CASSLDGTSANFEQYF. The CDR3 nucleotides are TGTGCCAGCAGCTTGGATGGGACGTCGGCTAACTTCGAGCAGTACTTC.

This chain links TRBV28 with TRBJ2-7; the D gene is possibly TRBD1 (6 bases). Germline values: CDR1 MDHEN, CDR2 SYDVKM. V was clipped by 0 bases and J by 3 bases, with 9 bases between them. The CDR3 contains 14 residues. The CDR3 reads CASSLWDSYYEQYF. The DNA for the CDR3 is TGTGCCAGCAGTTTATGGGACAGCTACTACGAGCAGTACTTC.

The chain has TRBV27 and TRBJ1-2; TRBD1 is a possible D gene (6 bases). Trimming pared 3 bases from V and 7 bases from J, leaving 18 bases between. Germline CDR1 is MNHEY and CDR2 is SMNVEV (reference sequence). The CDR3 runs 15 residues. The CDR3 is CASSLTLSRGGGYTF. The CDR3 DNA reads as TGTGCCAGCAGTTTGACCCTAAGCAGGGGAGGTGGCTACACCTTC.